A selection of T cell receptor beta chains follows, all from one sample in a study of blood T cell repertoires in COVID-19. The method was immunoSEQ multiplex PCR; TCRdb's version includes in-frame clones alone and lacks a portion of them. The repertoire has fewer than 400,000 clones, 80% to 90% of them found once; the top ten carry around 5%. The specimen sequenced was PBMCs or T cells enriched from blood (not recorded which). The receptors stem from a man younger than 40 who had recovered from COVID-19. The CDR3 runs from the conserved cysteine through the conserved F or W. Each record gives: J gene, V gene, clone size, D gene, CDR3 DNA, CDR3 protein. A D gene is named only where the DNA matches it firmly. Clone size is given for some rows only: seen once, a few or many times, or a class if the clone is expanded.

>TRBJ2-3|TRBV4-1|once|TRBD2
TGCGCCAGCAGCCTCCGGACTAGCGGGGGGAGCACAGATACGCAGTATTTT
CASSLRTSGGSTDTQYF
>TRBJ1-2|TRBV7-9|NA|TRBD1
TGTGCCAGCAGCTTAACTACTCAGGGGGCGGGTGGCTACACCTTC
CASSLTTQGAGGYTF
>TRBJ2-5|TRBV6-5|NA|TRBD1
TGTGCCAGCAGCAATACAGGGGGCTTTGAGACCCAGTACTTC
CASSNTGGFETQYF
>TRBJ1-6|TRBV19|NA|TRBD1
TGTGCCAGTAGGGATCGGACAGGGTATAATTCACCCCTCCACTTT
CASRDRTGYNSPLHF
>TRBJ2-5|TRBV11-2|NA|TRBD2
TGTGCCAGCAGCACGACTAGCGGGGGTGGAGAGACCCAGTACTTC
CASSTTSGGGETQYF
>TRBJ1-5|TRBV5-8|NA|NA
TGTGCCAGCAGCGTTCAGGGCTATAGCAATCAGCCCCAGCATTTT
CASSVQGYSNQPQHF
>TRBJ2-1|TRBV19|once|TRBD2
TGTGCCAGTAGTTGGACTAGCGGGGTGGCCTACAATGAGCAGTTCTTC
CASSWTSGVAYNEQFF
>TRBJ1-6|TRBV18|NA|TRBD1
TGTGCCAGCTCACCAAACAGGGGGGATAATTCACCCCTCCACTTT
CASSPNRGDNSPLHF
>TRBJ2-1|TRBV18|NA|TRBD2
TGTGCCAGCTCACCACAGGGTGGAGCGGGGGAACACAATGAGCAGTTCTTC
CASSPQGGAGEHNEQFF
>TRBJ2-5|TRBV11-3|NA|TRBD1
TGTGCCAGCAGCCTGCGGGACAGGGAGGAGACCCAGTACTTC
CASSLRDREETQYF
>TRBJ1-1|TRBV7-2|NA|NA
TGTGCCAGCAGCTTTCGGGCTAGCGCGAACACTGAAGCTTTCTTT
CASSFRASANTEAFF
>TRBJ1-6|TRBV5-6|NA|TRBD1
TGTGCCAGCAGCGGAGGGACAGGGGGATCACCCCTCCACTTT
CASSGGTGGSPLHF
>TRBJ1-6|TRBV7-2|NA|TRBD1
TGTGCCAGCAGCCCCCGAGCAGGGGGTTATTCACCCCTCCACTTT
CASSPRAGGYSPLHF
>TRBJ1-6|TRBV11-1|NA|NA
TGTGCCAGCAGCTTGGGGCCAGGGTATAATTCACCCCTCCACTTT
CASSLGPGYNSPLHF
>TRBJ2-7|TRBV6-5|NA|NA
TGTGCCAGCAGTCTAGACGCGAGCTCCTACGAGCAGTACTTC
CASSLDASSYEQYF
>TRBJ1-1|TRBV27|few|NA
TGTGCCAGCAGCAACAGGAACACTGAAGCTTTCTTT
CASSNRNTEAFF
>TRBJ2-1|TRBV13|NA|TRBD2
TGTGCCAGCAGCTTCGGGGGTAGCGGGGGCAATGAGCAGTTCTTC
CASSFGGSGGNEQFF
>TRBJ2-5|TRBV11-3|NA|TRBD2
TGTGCCAGCAGCTGGGGACTAGCGGGGGGCGAAGAGACCCAGTACTTC
CASSWGLAGGEETQYF
>TRBJ2-1|TRBV12-5|NA|TRBD2
TGTGCTAGTGGTTTGGTACTTAGTGGGACTAGCGGGGGGCTTAACTCCTACAATGAGCAGTTCTTC
CASGLVLSGTSGGLNSYNEQFF
>TRBJ1-1|TRBV10-3|NA|NA
TGTGCCATCAGTGAGTCGTTCGGCAGGGTCTTAATGGGGGCTTTCTTT
CAISESFGRVLMGAFF
>TRBJ2-7|TRBV6-5|NA|TRBD1
TGTGCCAGCAGCTGGACAGGCGCACCCTCCTACGAGCAGTACTTC
CASSWTGAPSYEQYF
>TRBJ2-7|TRBV10-2|NA|TRBD2
TGCGCCAGCAGCCCCGGACTAGCCTACGAGCAGTACTTC
CASSPGLAYEQYF